The present T cell receptor (beta chain) was sequenced within a study of blood T cells in healthy people across ages. Germline V gives CDR1 MNHEY, CDR2 SVGEGT. Between the trimmed V and J ends, which lost 2 bases and 5 bases, there was a span of 6 bases. The CDR3 extends over 12 amino acids. This clonotype has only a few counts. What it binds is unknown. The study's findings and limits: The fall in TCR beta diversity per million T cells was roughly linear with age. Higher diversity and more naive CD4+ cells were features of long-lived donors, compared to aged donors. Diversity estimated from one million T cells was considered an underestimate.

The use of a sample-barcoded 5' primer and a J-beta primer mix characterized a second PCR of 7 to 11 cycles. All samples yielded 2.5 million or more CDR3-containing paired-end reads. TCRdb called the 5' RACE reads again in MiXCR, with one record for every CDR3 protein. The sample holds 550,000 to 800,000 distinct CDR3 sequences; roughly 21% are singletons and the top ten take 3.5% to 4%. V usage is TRBV6-2 or TRBV6-3 and J usage is TRBJ2-5; D unresolved. The clonotype originates from a man aged 65 to 85 in good health. The sample was blood. This CDR3 reads CASSYGWETQYF. The CDR3 nucleotides read TGTGCCAGCAGTTACGGGTGGGAGACCCAGTACTTC.